This TCR beta chain was sequenced in a study of T cells of healthy individuals. Using its own MiXCR run on the 5' RACE reads, TCRdb lists one record per CDR3 protein. The table shows over 95,000 distinct CDR3 sequences, with under 20% occurring only once. V lost 1 base to trimming and J lost 5 bases, with 14 bases between them. The CDR3 is made up of 15 amino acids. The germline gives CDR1 SGHTA, CDR2 FQGNSA. The origin of this receptor is a human donor in good health. The chain employs TRBV7-2 and TRBJ1-2; D unclear. CDR3 in amino acids: CASSLGSGGPYGYTF. DNA for the CDR3: TGTGCCAGCAGCTTAGGAAGCGGCGGGCCATATGGCTACACCTTC. Together with reference TRBV7-2 and TRBJ1-2, the CDR3 gives the full variable domain: GAGVSQSPSNKVTEKGKDVELRCDPISGHTALYWYRQSLGQGLEFLIYFQGNSAPDKSGLPSDRFSAERTGGSVSTLTIQRTQQEDSAVYLCASSLGSGGPYGYTFGSGTRLTVV.